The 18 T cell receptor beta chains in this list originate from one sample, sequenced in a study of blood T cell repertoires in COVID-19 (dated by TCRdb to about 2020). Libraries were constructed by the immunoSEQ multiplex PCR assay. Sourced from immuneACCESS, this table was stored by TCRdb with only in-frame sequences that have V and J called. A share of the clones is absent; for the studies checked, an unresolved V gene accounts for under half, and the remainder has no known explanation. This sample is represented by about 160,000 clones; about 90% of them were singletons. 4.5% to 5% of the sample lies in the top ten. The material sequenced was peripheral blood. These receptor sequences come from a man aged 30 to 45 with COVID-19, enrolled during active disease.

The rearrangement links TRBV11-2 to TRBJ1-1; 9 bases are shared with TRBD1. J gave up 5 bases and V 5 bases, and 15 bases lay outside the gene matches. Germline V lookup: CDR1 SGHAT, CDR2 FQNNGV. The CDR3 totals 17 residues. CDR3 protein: CASSTTNRGRVNTEAFF. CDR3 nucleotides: TGTGCCAGCAGCACGACTAACAGGGGGCGCGTCAATACTGAAGCTTTCTTT. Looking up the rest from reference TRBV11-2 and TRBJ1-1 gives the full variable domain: EAGVAQSPRYKIIEKRQSVAFWCNPISGHATLYWYQQILGQGPKLLIQFQNNGVVDDSQLPKDRFSAERLKGVDSTLKIQPAKLEDSAVYLCASSTTNRGRVNTEAFFGQGTRLTVV.

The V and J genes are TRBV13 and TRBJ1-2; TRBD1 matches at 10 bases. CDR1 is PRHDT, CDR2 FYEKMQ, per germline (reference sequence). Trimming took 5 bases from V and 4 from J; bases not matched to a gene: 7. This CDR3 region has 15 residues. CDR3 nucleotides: TGTGCCAGCAGCCCCGGGACAGGGGTAAGCTATGGCTACACCTTC. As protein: CASSPGTGVSYGYTF.

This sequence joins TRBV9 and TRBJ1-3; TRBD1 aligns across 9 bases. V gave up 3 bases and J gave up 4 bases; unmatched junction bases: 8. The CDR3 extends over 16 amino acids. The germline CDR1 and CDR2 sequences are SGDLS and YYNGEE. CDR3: CASSALQGAVGNTIYF. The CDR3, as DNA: TGTGCCAGCAGCGCCCTACAGGGGGCTGTGGGAAACACCATATATTTT. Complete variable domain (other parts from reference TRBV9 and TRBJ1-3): DSGVTQTPKHLITATGQRVTLRCSPRSGDLSVYWYQQSLDQGLQFLIQYYNGEERAKGNILERFSAQQFPDLHSELNLSSLELGDSALYFCASSALQGAVGNTIYFGEGSWLTVV.

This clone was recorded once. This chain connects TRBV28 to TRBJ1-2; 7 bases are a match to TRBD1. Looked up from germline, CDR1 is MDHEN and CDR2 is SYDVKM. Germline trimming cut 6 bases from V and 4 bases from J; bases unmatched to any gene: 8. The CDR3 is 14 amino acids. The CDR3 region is CASRGQMPPYGYTF. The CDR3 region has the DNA TGTGCCAGCAGGGGACAGATGCCTCCCTATGGCTACACCTTC.

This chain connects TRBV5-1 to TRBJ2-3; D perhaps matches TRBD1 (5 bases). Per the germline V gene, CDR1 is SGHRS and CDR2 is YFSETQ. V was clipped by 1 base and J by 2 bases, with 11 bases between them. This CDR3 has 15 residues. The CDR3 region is CASSLQGLYTDTQYF. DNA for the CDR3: TGCGCCAGCAGCTTGCAGGGTCTCTACACAGATACGCAGTATTTT. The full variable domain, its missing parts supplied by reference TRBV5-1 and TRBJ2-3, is KAGVTQTPRYLIKTRGQQVTLSCSPISGHRSVSWYQQTPGQGLQFLFEYFSETQRNKGNFPGRFSGRQFSNSRSEMNVSTLELGDSALYLCASSLQGLYTDTQYFGPGTRLTVL.

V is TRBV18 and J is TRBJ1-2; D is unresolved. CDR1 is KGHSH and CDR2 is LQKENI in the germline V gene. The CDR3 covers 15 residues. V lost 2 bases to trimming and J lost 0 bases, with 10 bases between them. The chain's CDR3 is CASSPGDVANYGYTF. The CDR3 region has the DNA TGTGCCAGCTCACCAGGAGACGTAGCTAACTATGGCTACACCTTC.

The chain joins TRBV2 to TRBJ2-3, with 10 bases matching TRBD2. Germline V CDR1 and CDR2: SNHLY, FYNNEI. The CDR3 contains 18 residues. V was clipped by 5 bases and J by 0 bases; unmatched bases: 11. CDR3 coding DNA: TGTGCCAGCAGTATAGCGGGGGGCCTATCGTGGAGCACAGATACGCAGTATTTT. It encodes CASSIAGGLSWSTDTQYF.

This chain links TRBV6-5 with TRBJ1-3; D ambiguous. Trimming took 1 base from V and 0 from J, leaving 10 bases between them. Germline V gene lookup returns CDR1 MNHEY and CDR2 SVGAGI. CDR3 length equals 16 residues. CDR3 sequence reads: CASSYWSGSSGNTIYF. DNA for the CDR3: TGTGCCAGCAGTTACTGGTCGGGGAGCTCTGGAAACACCATATATTTT.

The CDR3 region has the DNA TGTGCCAGCGCTCGGGACAGGGGGAGATACGAGCAGTACTTC. Protein: CASARDRGRYEQYF. This chain uses TRBV11-2 with TRBJ2-7; TRBD1 matches 11 bases. From germline, CDR1 is SGHAT and CDR2 FQNNGV. This CDR3 is 14 amino acids long. J gave up 4 bases and V 8 bases, and 7 bases lay outside the gene matches.

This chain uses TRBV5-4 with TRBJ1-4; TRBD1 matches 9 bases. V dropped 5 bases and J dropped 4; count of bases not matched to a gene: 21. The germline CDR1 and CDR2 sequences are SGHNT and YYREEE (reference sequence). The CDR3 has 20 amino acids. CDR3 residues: CASSPTTGTGRLNDNEKLFF. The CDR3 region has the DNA TGTGCCAGCAGTCCAACTACCGGGACAGGGCGCCTGAATGATAATGAAAAACTGTTTTTT. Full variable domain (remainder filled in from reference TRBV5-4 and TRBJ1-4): ETGVTQSPTHLIKTRGQQVTLRCSSQSGHNTVSWYQQALGQGPQFIFQYYREEENGRGNFPPRFSGLQFPNYSSELNVNALELDDSALYLCASSPTTGTGRLNDNEKLFFGSGTQLSVL.

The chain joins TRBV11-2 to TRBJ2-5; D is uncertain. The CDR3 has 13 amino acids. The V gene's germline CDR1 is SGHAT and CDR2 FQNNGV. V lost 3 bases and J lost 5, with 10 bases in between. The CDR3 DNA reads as TGTGCCAGCAGCTTGGTCTGGCGGGAGACCCAGTACTTC. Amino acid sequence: CASSLVWRETQYF.

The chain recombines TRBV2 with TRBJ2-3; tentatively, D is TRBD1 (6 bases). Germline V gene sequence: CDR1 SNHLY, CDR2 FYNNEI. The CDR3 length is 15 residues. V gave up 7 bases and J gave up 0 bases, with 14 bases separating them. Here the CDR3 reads CASMGHPVSTDTQYF. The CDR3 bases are TGTGCCAGCATGGGACACCCTGTAAGCACAGATACGCAGTATTTT.

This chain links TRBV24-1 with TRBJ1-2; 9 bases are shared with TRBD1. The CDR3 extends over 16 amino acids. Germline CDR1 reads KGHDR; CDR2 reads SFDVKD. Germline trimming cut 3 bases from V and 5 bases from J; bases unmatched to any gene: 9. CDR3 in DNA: TGTGCCACCAGTGATCGTCGGGACAGGGTAGGATATGGCTACACCTTC. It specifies CATSDRRDRVGYGYTF.

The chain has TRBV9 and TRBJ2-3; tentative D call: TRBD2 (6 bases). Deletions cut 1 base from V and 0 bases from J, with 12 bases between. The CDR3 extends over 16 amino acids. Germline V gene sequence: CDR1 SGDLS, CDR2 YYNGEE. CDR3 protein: CASSVMEGASTDTQYF. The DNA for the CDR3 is TGTGCCAGCAGCGTAATGGAGGGCGCTAGCACAGATACGCAGTATTTT.

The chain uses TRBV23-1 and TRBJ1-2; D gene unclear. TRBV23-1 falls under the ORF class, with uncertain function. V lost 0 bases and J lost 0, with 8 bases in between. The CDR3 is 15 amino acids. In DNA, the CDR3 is TGCGCCAGCAGTCAATCTTTCGCAGCTAACTATGGCTACACCTTC. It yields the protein CASSQSFAANYGYTF.

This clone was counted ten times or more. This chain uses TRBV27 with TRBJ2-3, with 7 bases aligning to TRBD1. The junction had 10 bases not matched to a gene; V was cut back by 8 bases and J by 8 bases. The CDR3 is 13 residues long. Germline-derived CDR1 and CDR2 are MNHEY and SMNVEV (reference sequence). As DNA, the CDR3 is TGTGCCAGCGGAGACAGGGAATGGTTTACGCAGTATTTT. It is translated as CASGDREWFTQYF.

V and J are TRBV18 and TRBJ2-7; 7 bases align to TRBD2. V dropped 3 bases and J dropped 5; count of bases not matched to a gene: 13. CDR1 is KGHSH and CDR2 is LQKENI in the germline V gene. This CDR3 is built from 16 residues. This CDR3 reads CASSPSSSGGSHEQYF. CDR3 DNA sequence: TGTGCCAGCTCACCGTCCTCTAGCGGAGGGAGCCACGAGCAGTACTTC.

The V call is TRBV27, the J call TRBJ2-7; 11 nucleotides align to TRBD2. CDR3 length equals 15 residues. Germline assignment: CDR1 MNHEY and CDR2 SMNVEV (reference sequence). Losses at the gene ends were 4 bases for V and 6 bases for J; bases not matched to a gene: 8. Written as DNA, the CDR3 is TGTGCCAGCAGTTACCAACTAGCGGGAGATGGCGAGCAGTACTTC. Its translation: CASSYQLAGDGEQYF.